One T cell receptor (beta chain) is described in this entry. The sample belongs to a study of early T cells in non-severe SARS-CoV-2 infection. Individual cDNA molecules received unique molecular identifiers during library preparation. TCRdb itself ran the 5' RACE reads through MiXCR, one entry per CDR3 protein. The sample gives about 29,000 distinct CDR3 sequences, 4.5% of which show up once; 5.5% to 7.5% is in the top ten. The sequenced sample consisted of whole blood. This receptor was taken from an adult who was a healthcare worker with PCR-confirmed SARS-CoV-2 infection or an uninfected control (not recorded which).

The CDR3 DNA reads as TGTGCCACCCGACTTGGCGGGGATCCGTATGGCTACACCTTC. It encodes CATRLGGDPYGYTF. The chain carries TRBV15 and TRBJ1-2; no firm D call. There are 14 residues in the CDR3. V shed 8 bases and J shed 5 bases, with 18 bases lying between them. From germline, CDR1 is LNHNV and CDR2 YYDKDF (reference sequence). Together with reference TRBV15 and TRBJ1-2, the CDR3 gives the full variable domain: DAMVIQNPRYQVTQFGKPVTLSCSQTLNHNVMYWYQQKSSQAPKLLFHYYDKDFNNEADTPDNFQSRRPNTSFCFLDIRSPGLGDTAMYLCATRLGGDPYGYTFGSGTRLTVV.